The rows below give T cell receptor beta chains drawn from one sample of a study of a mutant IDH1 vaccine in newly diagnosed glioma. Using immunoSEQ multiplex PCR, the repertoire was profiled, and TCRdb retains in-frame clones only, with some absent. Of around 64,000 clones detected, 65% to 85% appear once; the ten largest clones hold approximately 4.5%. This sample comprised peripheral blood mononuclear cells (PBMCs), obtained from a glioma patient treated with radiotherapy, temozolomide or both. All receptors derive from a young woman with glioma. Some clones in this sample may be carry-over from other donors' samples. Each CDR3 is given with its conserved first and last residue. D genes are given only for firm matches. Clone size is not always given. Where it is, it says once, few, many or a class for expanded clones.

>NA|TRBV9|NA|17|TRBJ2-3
CASRGGGQYGGTDTQYF
TGTGCCAGCAGGGGAGGGGGACAGTACGGCGGGACAGATACGCAGTATTTT
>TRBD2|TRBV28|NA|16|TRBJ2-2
CASFVEASGKTGELFF
TGTGCCAGCTTTGTAGAAGCTAGCGGGAAAACCGGGGAGCTGTTTTTT
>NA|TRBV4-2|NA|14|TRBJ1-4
CASSQDPHIWKLFF
TGTGCCAGCAGCCAAGATCCCCACATTTGGAAACTGTTTTTT
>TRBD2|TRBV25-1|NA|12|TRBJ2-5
CASSGGGETQYF
TGTGCCAGCAGTGGGGGAGGGGAGACCCAGTACTTC
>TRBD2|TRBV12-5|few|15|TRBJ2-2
CASGAGDRKDGELFF
TGTGCTAGTGGTGCGGGAGACAGAAAGGACGGGGAGCTGTTTTTT
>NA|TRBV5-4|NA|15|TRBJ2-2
CASSLGAGDTGELFF
TGTGCCAGCAGCTTGGGGGCAGGGGACACCGGGGAGCTGTTTTTT
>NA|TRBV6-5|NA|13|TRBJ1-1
CASKPGPNTEAFF
TGTGCCAGCAAACCGGGGCCGAACACTGAAGCTTTCTTT
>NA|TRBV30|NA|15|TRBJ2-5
CAWNVQRAIGETQYF
TGTGCCTGGAACGTCCAGCGGGCGATAGGGGAGACCCAGTACTTC
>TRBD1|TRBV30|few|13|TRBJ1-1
CAWGQGLGTEAFF
TGTGCCTGGGGACAGGGACTGGGCACTGAAGCTTTCTTT
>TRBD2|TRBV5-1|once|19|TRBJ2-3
CASSLVTFGPAGEADTQYF
TGCGCCAGCAGCTTGGTAACCTTCGGTCCAGCGGGAGAGGCAGATACGCAGTATTTT
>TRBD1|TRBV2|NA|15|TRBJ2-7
CASSPDRGLSYEQYF
TGTGCCAGCAGCCCGGACAGGGGGCTTTCCTACGAGCAGTACTTC
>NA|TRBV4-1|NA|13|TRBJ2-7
CASSQVSDYEQYF
TGCGCCAGCAGCCAAGTTTCAGACTACGAGCAGTACTTC
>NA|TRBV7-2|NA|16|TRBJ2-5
CASSSPRPRAQETQYF
TGTGCCAGCAGCAGCCCTCGACCTAGGGCCCAAGAGACCCAGTACTTC
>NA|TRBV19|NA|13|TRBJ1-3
CASRLFSGNTIYF
TGTGCCAGTAGGCTGTTCTCTGGAAACACCATATATTTT
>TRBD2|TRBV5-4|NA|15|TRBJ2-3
CASSLELAGKDTQYF
TGTGCCAGCAGCTTGGAACTAGCGGGAAAAGATACGCAGTATTTT
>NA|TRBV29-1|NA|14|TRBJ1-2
CSVPGSAGFDGYTF
TGCAGCGTTCCAGGGTCCGCGGGGTTTGATGGCTACACCTTC
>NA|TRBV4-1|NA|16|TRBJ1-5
CASSQEASITGQPQHF
TGCGCCAGCAGCCAAGAAGCCAGCATAACGGGTCAGCCCCAGCATTTT
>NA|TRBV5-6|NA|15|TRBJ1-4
CASSRRTVRNEKLFF
TGTGCCAGCAGCCGAAGGACAGTGAGAAATGAAAAACTGTTTTTT
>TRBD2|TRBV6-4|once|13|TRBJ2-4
CASSDREGNIQYF
TGTGCCAGCAGTGACAGGGAGGGGAACATTCAGTACTTC
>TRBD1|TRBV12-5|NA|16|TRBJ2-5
CASGASGTGPQETQYF
TGTGCTAGTGGTGCCTCCGGGACAGGCCCCCAAGAGACCCAGTACTTC
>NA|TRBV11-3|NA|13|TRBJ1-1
CASSSGTNTEAFF
TGTGCCAGCAGCTCAGGGACGAACACTGAAGCTTTCTTT
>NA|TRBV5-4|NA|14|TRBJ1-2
CASSSVGRSYGYTF
TGTGCCAGCAGCTCGGTAGGCAGGAGCTATGGCTACACCTTC
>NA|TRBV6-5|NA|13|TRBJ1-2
CASSRDGVYGYTF
TGTGCCAGCAGCAGGGACGGAGTCTATGGCTACACCTTC
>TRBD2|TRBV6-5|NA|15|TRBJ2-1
CASRKLAGVFGEQFF
TGTGCCAGCAGAAAACTAGCGGGGGTCTTTGGTGAGCAGTTCTTC
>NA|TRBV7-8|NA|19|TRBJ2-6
CASSPPPRTADSGANVLTF
TGTGCCAGCAGCCCTCCACCCAGGACAGCGGACTCTGGGGCCAACGTCCTGACTTTC
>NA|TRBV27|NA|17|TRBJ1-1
CASDSRARGLRGTEAFF
TGTGCCAGCGACTCACGGGCACGGGGACTACGAGGCACTGAAGCTTTCTTT
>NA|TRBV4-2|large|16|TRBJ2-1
CASSQEGSLVYNEQFF
TGTGCCAGCAGCCAAGAGGGGAGTCTAGTCTACAATGAGCAGTTCTTC
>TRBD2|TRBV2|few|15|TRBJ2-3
CASSGSGGWTDTQYF
TGTGCCAGCAGTGGTAGCGGGGGCTGGACAGATACGCAGTATTTT
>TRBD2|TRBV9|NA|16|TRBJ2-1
CASSVGSSGGAGEQFF
TGTGCCAGCAGCGTAGGATCCAGCGGGGGGGCCGGGGAGCAGTTCTTC
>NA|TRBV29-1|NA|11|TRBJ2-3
CSAGHTDTQYF
TGCAGCGCGGGCCACACAGATACGCAGTATTTT
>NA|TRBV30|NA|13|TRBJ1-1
CAWMPDMNTEAFF
TGTGCCTGGATGCCAGACATGAACACTGAAGCTTTCTTT
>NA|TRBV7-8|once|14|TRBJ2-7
CASSLVPRAYEQYF
TGTGCCAGCAGCTTAGTTCCCAGGGCCTACGAGCAGTACTTC
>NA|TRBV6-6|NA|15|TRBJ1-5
CASSLAWTSGQPQHF
TGTGCCAGCAGTTTAGCTTGGACCTCGGGTCAGCCCCAGCATTTT
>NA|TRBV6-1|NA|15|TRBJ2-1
CASSAPESSYNEQFF
TGTGCCAGCAGTGCACCCGAAAGCTCCTACAATGAGCAGTTCTTC
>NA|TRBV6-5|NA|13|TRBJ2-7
CASSRGEGGDQYF
TGTGCCAGCAGCCGGGGAGAGGGCGGTGACCAGTACTTC
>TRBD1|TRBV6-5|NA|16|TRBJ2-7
CASSYTWTGGTYEQYF
TGTGCCAGCAGTTACACCTGGACAGGGGGAACCTACGAGCAGTACTTC
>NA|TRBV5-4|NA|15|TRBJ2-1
CASSLEPGVLDEQFF
TGTGCCAGCAGCTTGGAGCCTGGGGTTCTAGATGAGCAGTTCTTC
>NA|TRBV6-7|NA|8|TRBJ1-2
CATVLYTF
TGTGCCACCGTTCTCTACACCTTC
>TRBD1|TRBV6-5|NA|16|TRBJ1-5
CASSYPGQGRGQPQHF
TGTGCCAGCAGTTACCCGGGACAGGGTAGGGGTCAGCCCCAGCATTTT
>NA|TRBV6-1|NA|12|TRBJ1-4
CASSEVREKLFF
TGTGCCAGCAGTGAGGTGCGGGAAAAACTGTTTTTT
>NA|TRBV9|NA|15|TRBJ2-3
CASSVQFQGGGTQYF
TGTGCCAGCAGCGTACAGTTTCAGGGAGGTGGTACGCAGTATTTT
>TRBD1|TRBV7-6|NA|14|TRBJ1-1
CASSLGTVNTEAFF
TGTGCCAGCAGCTTGGGGACAGTGAACACTGAAGCTTTCTTT
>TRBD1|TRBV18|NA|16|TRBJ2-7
CASSPRGTGISYEQYF
TGTGCCAGCTCACCACGCGGGACAGGGATCTCCTACGAGCAGTACTTC
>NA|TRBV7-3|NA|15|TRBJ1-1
CASSFSGTANTEAFF
TGTGCCAGCAGTTTTTCCGGGACGGCGAACACTGAAGCTTTCTTT
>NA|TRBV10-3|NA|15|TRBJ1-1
CAISESRGGNTEAFF
TGTGCCATCAGTGAGTCGAGGGGGGGGAACACTGAAGCTTTCTTT
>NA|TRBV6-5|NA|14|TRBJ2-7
CASSRDHSSYEQYF
TGTGCCAGCAGTAGAGACCACAGCTCCTACGAGCAGTACTTC
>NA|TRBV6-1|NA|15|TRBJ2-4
CARLVGGATKNIQYF
TGTGCCAGGCTGGTGGGGGGCGCAACCAAAAACATTCAGTACTTC
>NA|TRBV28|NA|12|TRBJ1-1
CASIKGNTEAFF
TGTGCCAGCATCAAAGGGAACACTGAAGCTTTCTTT
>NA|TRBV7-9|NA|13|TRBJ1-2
CASSLGGLYGYTF
TGTGCCAGCAGCTTAGGGGGTTTATATGGCTACACCTTC
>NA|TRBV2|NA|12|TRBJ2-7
CASSEQDYEQYF
TGTGCCAGCAGTGAACAGGACTACGAGCAGTACTTC
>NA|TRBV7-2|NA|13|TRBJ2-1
CASSLIQRNEQFF
TGTGCCAGCAGCTTAATACAGAGAAATGAGCAGTTCTTC
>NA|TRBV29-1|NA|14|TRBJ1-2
CSVPGPARSYGYTF
TGCAGCGTCCCCGGCCCTGCCAGGAGCTATGGCTACACCTTC
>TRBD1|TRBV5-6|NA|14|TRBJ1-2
CASTRQGGWRGYTF
TGTGCCAGCACCCGACAGGGCGGTTGGAGGGGCTACACCTTC
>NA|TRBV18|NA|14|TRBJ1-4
CASSPQSNNEKLFF
TGTGCCAGCTCACCCCAGAGTAATAATGAAAAACTGTTTTTT